This T cell receptor (beta chain) came from a study of OX40 agonist ivuxolimab in advanced cancers. Study information: A mean age of roughly 60 years, range 23 to 79, was recorded, and 82.7% were male.

The germline V gene has CDR1 MNHNS and CDR2 SASEGT. V gave up 3 bases and J gave up 4 bases, with 7 bases separating them. There are 13 residues in the CDR3. Patients with autoimmune history or systemic immunosuppression were excluded. Baseline was the first blood sampling point, followed by cycle 4 day 1 and cycle 7 day 1. As regards this clone: Its target is unknown.

Assay: immunoSEQ multiplex PCR; the TCRdb copy retains only in-frame clones and omits some. The sample has roughly 61,000 clones, 80% to 90% seen once; the top ten hold about 3%. Study-wide findings and caveats: Low normalized T-cell clonal expansion was additionally recorded for some nonresponders.

Sequenced here: CD4+ or CD8+ T cells sorted from blood, sampled in a trial of the OX40 agonist ivuxolimab. The receptor comes from an adult with an advanced solid tumor such as melanoma, head and neck, liver or kidney cancer. This chain connects TRBV6-1 to TRBJ1-5; D not certain. CDR3: CASSDLQNQPQHF. In DNA form, the CDR3 reads TGTGCCAGCAGTGATTTGCAAAATCAGCCCCAGCATTTT.